These 2 T cell receptor beta chains came from one sample sequenced in a study of blood T cell repertoires in COVID-19. Clones were sequenced by immunoSEQ multiplex PCR, and TCRdb holds only the in-frame ones, with some missing. The table has around 65,000 clones, around 79% seen once. The sequencing input was peripheral blood. The receptors were sampled from a man in his 60s with acute or convalescent COVID-19.

The rearrangement joins TRBV5-1 to TRBJ2-6; 8 bases are a match to TRBD1. The CDR3 consists of 17 residues. Germline lookup yields CDR1 SGHRS and CDR2 YFSETQ. With 3 bases clipped from V and 1 base from J, the junction kept 6 bases outside the gene matches. This CDR3 reads CASSSGTGFSGANVLTF. DNA for the CDR3: TGCGCCAGCAGCTCCGGGACAGGTTTTTCTGGGGCCAACGTCCTGACTTTC.

The rearrangement joins TRBV5-5 to TRBJ2-2; D is ambiguous. The ends were cut back, 5 bases at V and 5 bases at J, with 10 bases in the middle. CDR1 is SGHKS and CDR2 is YYEKEE in the germline V gene (reference sequence). The CDR3 spans 13 residues. CDR3 region: CASRGPFTGELFF. DNA of the CDR3: TGTGCCAGCAGGGGCCCGTTTACCGGGGAGCTGTTTTTT. Complete variable domain (other parts from reference TRBV5-5 and TRBJ2-2): DAGVTQSPTHLIKTRGQQVTLRCSPISGHKSVSWYQQVLGQGPQFIFQYYEKEERGRGNFPDRFSARQFPNYSSELNVNALLLGDSALYLCASRGPFTGELFFGEGSRLTVL.